The 22 T cell receptor beta chains below come from one sample, sequenced in a study of long-term antiretroviral therapy in people with HIV. Runs used v3.0 of the immunoSEQ assay and were done at survey level. Libraries were prepared by immunoSEQ multiplex PCR; TCRdb keeps only in-frame clonotypes and omits some of them. The sample holds about 20,000 clones, less than 85% seen once. The input for sequencing was unsorted PBMCs, taken less than 2.5 years after starting antiretroviral therapy. These receptors all come from a man between 35 and 55 years old with HIV.

The V gene is TRBV4-1, the J gene TRBJ1-5; D uncertain. V gave up 0 bases and J gave up 3 bases, with 12 bases separating them. The length of the CDR3 is 16 residues. CDR1 is MGHRA, CDR2 YSYEKL, per germline. CDR3 sequence: CASSQDGRSYNQPQHF. Written as DNA, the CDR3 is TGCGCCAGCAGCCAAGATGGCAGATCATACAATCAGCCCCAGCATTTT.

The chain uses TRBV27 and TRBJ2-4, with D unresolved. V was clipped by 3 bases and J by 4 bases, with 10 bases between them. This CDR3 is 14 amino acids long. Germline CDR1 reads MNHEY; CDR2 reads SMNVEV (reference sequence). CDR3 in amino acids: CASSFETSKNIQYF. CDR3 sequence (DNA): TGTGCCAGCAGTTTCGAGACCTCGAAAAACATTCAGTACTTC.

This chain links TRBV28 with TRBJ1-2; tentatively, D is TRBD1 (5 bases). The CDR3 extends over 17 amino acids. The germline CDR1 and CDR2 sequences are MDHEN and SYDVKM. V was shortened by 4 bases and J by 0 bases, with 18 bases between the two germline ends. The CDR3 protein is CASSSPRSGRSNYGYTF. CDR3 DNA sequence: TGTGCCAGCAGTTCCCCAAGGTCAGGGAGATCTAACTATGGCTACACCTTC.

The chain recombines TRBV11-3 with TRBJ2-7, with unresolved D. V lost 1 base, J lost 0 bases, and 4 bases lay in between. This CDR3 comprises 13 residues. Germline CDR1 is SGHNT and CDR2 is YENEEA. CDR3 sequence (DNA): TGTGCCAGCAGCTTAGGGTACTCCTACGAGCAGTACTTC. It specifies CASSLGYSYEQYF.

This chain joins TRBV28 and TRBJ2-7; D is unclear. Germline V gene lookup returns CDR1 MDHEN and CDR2 SYDVKM. The CDR3 consists of 15 residues. Trimming removed 5 bases from V and 0 bases from J, with 14 bases in between. CDR3 amino acids: CASSAQSVLSYEQYF. The CDR3, as DNA: TGTGCCAGCAGTGCTCAGTCGGTTCTCTCCTACGAGCAGTACTTC.

V and J are TRBV10-3 and TRBJ1-5; tentatively, D is TRBD1 (6 bases). The CDR3 contains 13 residues. The V end was cut by 11 bases, the J end by 2 bases, with 13 bases between. Per the germline V gene, CDR1 is ENHRY and CDR2 is SYGVKD. CDR3 residues: CAAGDGGNQPQHF. The CDR3 coding sequence is TGTGCCGCAGGGGACGGCGGCAATCAGCCCCAGCATTTT.

The V call is TRBV6-5, the J call TRBJ2-7; D tentatively fits TRBD1 or TRBD2 (5 bases each). V gave up 6 bases and J gave up 7 bases, with 22 bases separating them. CDR3 length: 15 residues. Germline V gives CDR1 MNHEY, CDR2 SVGAGI. CDR3 in amino acids: CASSKTRDQIREQYF. For the CDR3, the DNA is TGTGCCAGCAGCAAGACCCGGGACCAAATCCGGGAGCAGTACTTC.

V gene TRBV5-1 combines with J gene TRBJ2-1; D is unclear. CDR1 is SGHRS, CDR2 YFSETQ, per germline. This CDR3 has 13 residues. The ends were cut back, 5 bases at V and 0 bases at J, with 6 bases in the middle. CDR3 DNA sequence: TGCGCCAGCAGTTCTAGCTCCTACAATGAGCAGTTCTTC. Its protein product is CASSSSSYNEQFF.

This chain connects TRBV29-1 to TRBJ1-1, with 11 bases matching TRBD1. This CDR3 is built from 13 residues. Germline V gene sequence: CDR1 SQVTM, CDR2 ANQGSEA. V trimming: 4 bases; J trimming: 10 bases; junction bases outside the gene matches: 8. The CDR3 region has the DNA TGCAGCGTTGTCGGCCAGGGACAGGGGGGAGCTTTCTTT. Amino acid sequence: CSVVGQGQGGAFF.

The genes are TRBV7-8 and TRBJ2-3, with D unresolved. The CDR3 has 14 amino acids. Germline-derived CDR1 and CDR2 are SGHVS and FQNEAQ. Trimming stripped 5 bases from V and 0 bases from J, with 9 bases between. CDR3 protein: CASSPLTSTDTQYF. CDR3 in DNA: TGTGCCAGCAGCCCTTTAACTAGCACAGATACGCAGTATTTT.

This chain links TRBV5-6 with TRBJ1-1, with D unclear. The V end lost 6 bases, the J end lost 3 bases, and 12 bases lay between the germline ends. CDR1 is SGHDT, CDR2 YYEEEE, per germline. The CDR3 has 13 amino acids. This CDR3 reads CASNEMGYTEAFF. As DNA, the CDR3 is TGTGCCAGCAACGAAATGGGGTACACTGAAGCTTTCTTT.

The CDR3: CASSEGQPNQPQHF. The CDR3 DNA is TGCGCCAGCAGCGAGGGACAGCCCAATCAGCCCCAGCATTTT. The rearrangement joins TRBV5-1 to TRBJ1-5; 7 nucleotides line up with TRBD1. V lost 4 bases to trimming and J lost 3 bases; unmatched junction nucleotides: 4. The V gene's germline CDR1 is SGHRS and CDR2 YFSETQ. This CDR3 region has 14 residues.

The chain couples TRBV6-6 to TRBJ1-2; possibly TRBD1 for D (5 bases). V lost 8 bases, J lost 1 base, and 8 bases lay in between. The CDR3 runs 12 residues. CDR1 MNHNY and CDR2 SVGAGI come from the germline V gene (reference sequence). This CDR3 reads CASGGVNYGYTF. CDR3 DNA: TGTGCCAGCGGAGGGGTTAACTATGGCTACACCTTC.

The chain carries TRBV7-3 and TRBJ2-1; 7 nucleotides align to TRBD2. Germline lookup yields CDR1 SGHTA and CDR2 FQGTGA. The CDR3 runs 14 residues. J was trimmed by 6 bases and V by 5 bases; bases with no gene match: 7. Here the CDR3 DNA reads TGTGCCAGCAGCCCAAGCGGGACTCTCAATGAGCAGTTCTTC. Protein sequence: CASSPSGTLNEQFF.

V and J are TRBV27 and TRBJ2-7; no reliable D call. The V gene's germline CDR1 is MNHEY and CDR2 SMNVEV (reference sequence). V lost 5 bases and J 0 bases, leaving 8 bases between the germline ends. The CDR3 runs to 13 residues. The CDR3 nucleotides are TGTGCCAGCAGTATAAGCAGCTCCTACGAGCAGTACTTC. It yields the protein CASSISSSYEQYF.

The CDR3 nucleotides read TGTGCCAGCAGCTTAGATCGCCCCAGCACAGATACGCAGTATTTT. As protein: CASSLDRPSTDTQYF. This sequence joins TRBV11-2 and TRBJ2-3; D gene uncertain. The CDR3 contains 15 residues. From germline, CDR1 is SGHAT and CDR2 FQNNGV. Trimming shortened V by 0 bases and J by 0 bases, and 7 bases separated the two germline ends.

Relative to its sample, this clone is medium-sized. This chain uses TRBV9 with TRBJ1-5; weak D call: TRBD1 (6 bases). This CDR3 is built from 14 residues. The germline V and J ends were trimmed by 0 bases and 6 bases, with 10 bases remaining between them. Germline loops: CDR1 SGDLS, CDR2 YYNGEE. The CDR3 is CASSVEDSFQPQHF. In DNA form, the CDR3 reads TGTGCCAGCAGCGTAGAGGACAGTTTTCAGCCCCAGCATTTT.

The CDR3 loop reads CASSQVMDNEQFF. The CDR3 nucleotides read TGTGCCAGCAGCCAAGTAATGGACAATGAGCAGTTCTTC. The chain couples TRBV14 to TRBJ2-1; D gene unclear. From germline, CDR1 is SGHDN and CDR2 FVKESK. CDR3 length: 13 residues. V lost 1 base and J lost 5, with 6 bases in between.

The chain is built from TRBV19 and TRBJ2-7; perhaps TRBD1 as D (6 bases). The V gene's germline CDR1 is LNHDA and CDR2 SQIVND (reference sequence). The germline V and J ends were trimmed by 6 bases and 6 bases, with 12 bases remaining between them. The CDR3 length is 12 residues. CDR3 in amino acids: CASSVGQTEQYF. The CDR3 nucleotides are TGTGCCAGTAGCGTTGGACAGACCGAGCAGTACTTC.

This sequence joins TRBV9 and TRBJ2-7; TRBD2 is a possible D gene (6 bases). The CDR3 totals 18 residues. The germline CDR1 and CDR2 sequences are SGDLS and YYNGEE. V lost 4 bases and J lost 1, with 24 bases in between. CDR3 nucleotides: TGTGCCAGCAGCCTCAGTTCCTCCGGGACTGGAGGGTCCTACGAGCAGTACTTC. This codes for CASSLSSSGTGGSYEQYF.

The V gene is TRBV6-4, the J gene TRBJ2-1; D remains ambiguous. The CDR3 spans 15 residues. CDR1 and CDR2 from the germline V gene are MRHNA and SNTAGT. Trimming took 1 base from V and 0 from J, leaving 7 bases between them. The CDR3 DNA sequence: TGTGCCAGCAGTGACTACCTAAGCTCCTACAATGAGCAGTTCTTC. Protein product: CASSDYLSSYNEQFF.

V is TRBV28 and J is TRBJ1-2; 11 nucleotides align to TRBD1. With 7 bases clipped from V and 7 bases from J, the junction kept 5 bases outside the gene matches. The CDR3 runs to 13 residues. Germline V gives CDR1 MDHEN, CDR2 SYDVKM. The CDR3 loop is CASTDGTGGGYTF. The CDR3 nucleotides read TGTGCCAGCACCGACGGGACAGGGGGTGGCTACACCTTC.